A single sample is the source of the 17 T cell receptor beta chains below, sequenced in a study of T cells after somatic rescue of genetic block (dated by TCRdb to the early 2020s). Library preparation was by the immunoSEQ multiplex PCR assay. What TCRdb holds here is the immuneACCESS table cut down to in-frame rearrangements. Part of the clones is not present; checked against another copy, under half of the missing clones reflect an unresolved V gene, and the others are unexplained. In all, the sample holds fewer than 150,000 clones, and about 90% of those were seen once. Of the sample, roughly 1.4% falls within the top ten clones. Sequenced input: peripheral blood mononuclear cells (PBMCs). The receptor source for this set is a woman under 30.

The chain carries TRBV28 and TRBJ2-5, with a possible D match to TRBD2 (6 bases). The CDR3 extends over 17 amino acids. The germline gives CDR1 MDHEN, CDR2 SYDVKM. The V gene lost 2 bases and the J gene lost 1 base, with 17 bases spanning the gap. CDR3 residues: CASSLTHRRGIQETQYF. The CDR3 coding sequence is TGTGCCAGCAGTTTAACGCATCGGAGGGGAATCCAAGAGACCCAGTACTTC. The complete variable domain, with remaining parts taken from reference TRBV28 and TRBJ2-5, reads DVKVTQSSRYLVKRTGEKVFLECVQDMDHENMFWYRQDPGLGLRLIYFSYDVKMKEKGDIPEGYSVSREKKERFSLILESASTNQTSMYLCASSLTHRRGIQETQYFGPGTRLLVL.

The gene calls are TRBV5-4 and TRBJ2-7, with D tentatively TRBD1 (6 bases). CDR1 and CDR2 from the germline V gene are SGHNT and YYREEE (reference sequence). This CDR3 comprises 14 residues. V lost 4 bases, J lost 5 bases, and 16 bases lay in between. This CDR3 is CASSPKGGSDEQYF. CDR3 nucleotides: TGTGCCAGCAGCCCTAAAGGGGGTAGCGACGAGCAGTACTTC.

This clone was counted between two and nine times. The chain has TRBV6-1 and TRBJ2-3; TRBD1 aligns across 11 bases. The CDR3 loop spans 15 amino acids. The V gene end was trimmed by 1 base and the J gene end by 4 bases; junction bases not matched to a gene: 1. Germline V lookup: CDR1 MNHNS, CDR2 SASEGT. DNA for the CDR3: TGTGCCAGCAGTGAAGGGACAGGGGGCGCAGATACGCAGTATTTT. Its translation is CASSEGTGGADTQYF.

This clone turned up a few times. The chain recombines TRBV7-3 with TRBJ1-5, with 9 bases identical to TRBD1. J lost 7 bases, V lost 6 bases, and 4 bases had no gene match. CDR3 size: 13 residues. CDR1 and CDR2 (germline): SGHTA, FQGTGA. In DNA, the CDR3 is TGTGCCAGCAGTTCGGACAGGGGCCAGCCCCAGCATTTT. Residues: CASSSDRGQPQHF.

The rearrangement joins TRBV28 to TRBJ2-7; D possibly matches TRBD1 or TRBD2 (5 bases each). Germline loops: CDR1 MDHEN, CDR2 SYDVKM. The V and J ends lost 1 base and 2 bases respectively, with 15 bases between them. The CDR3 extends over 16 amino acids. In DNA form, the CDR3 reads TGTGCCAGCAGTTTATTAGGGTTCAGAGGGGCCTACGAGCAGTACTTC. The encoded protein is CASSLLGFRGAYEQYF.

The CDR3 bases are TGTGCCAGCAGTGAATCCCCGGGCCTTCCCGGGGAGCTGTTTTTT. Protein: CASSESPGLPGELFF. This chain links TRBV6-1 with TRBJ2-2; unclear D gene. The V gene's germline CDR1 is MNHNS and CDR2 SASEGT. V was cut by 2 bases and J by 6 bases, with 13 bases left in between. This CDR3 is 15 amino acids long.

This chain links TRBV6-5 with TRBJ1-6; 7 bases agree with TRBD1. Germline loops: CDR1 MNHEY, CDR2 SVGAGI. V lost 8 bases to trimming and J lost 17 bases; unmatched junction nucleotides: 9. CDR3 length equals 11 residues. This chain's CDR3 is CASLRGDSFHF. The CDR3 region has the DNA TGTGCCAGCCTCCGCGGGGACAGTTTCCACTTT.

This clone was seen a single time. The gene calls are TRBV4-2 and TRBJ2-7; D gene uncertain. The CDR3 spans 14 residues. V was shortened by 1 base and J by 4 bases, with 11 bases between the two germline ends. The germline V gene encodes CDR1 LGHNA and CDR2 YNFKEQ. Here the CDR3 reads CASSQGPMAYEQYF. DNA for the CDR3: TGTGCCAGCAGCCAAGGACCCATGGCGTACGAGCAGTACTTC.

The chain couples TRBV7-3 to TRBJ2-1; 8 bases agree with TRBD1. J was trimmed by 5 bases and V by 4 bases; bases with no gene match: 10. The V gene's germline CDR1 is SGHTA and CDR2 FQGTGA. The CDR3 is 16 amino acids. The CDR3: CASSSQGAGGHNEQFF. The DNA for the CDR3 is TGTGCCAGCAGCTCCCAGGGGGCAGGGGGACACAATGAGCAGTTCTTC.

This chain connects TRBV7-2 to TRBJ2-3, with 8 bases lining up with TRBD2. The CDR3 length is 12 residues. J gave up 12 bases and V 8 bases, and 10 bases lay outside the gene matches. CDR1 and CDR2 from the germline V gene are SGHTA and FQGNSA. CDR3 sequence: CASVPAGGRQYF. CDR3 coding DNA: TGTGCCAGCGTCCCGGCGGGGGGAAGACAGTATTTT.

The chain couples TRBV9 to TRBJ1-2; 9 bases fit TRBD1. This CDR3 comprises 17 residues. V lost 4 bases and J lost 4; bases outside the gene matches: 14. Germline V gives CDR1 SGDLS, CDR2 YYNGEE. This chain's CDR3 is CASSFSVGQGSSYGYTF. The CDR3 DNA is TGTGCCAGCAGCTTTAGTGTGGGACAGGGTTCGAGCTATGGCTACACCTTC.

The chain uses TRBV7-9 and TRBJ1-5; D gene unclear. Germline V CDR1 and CDR2: SEHNR, FQNEAQ (reference sequence). There are 13 residues in the CDR3. V lost 4 bases and J 2 bases, leaving 6 bases between the germline ends. CDR3 nucleotides: TGTGCCAGCAGCTACTCGGGCAATCAGCCCCAGCATTTT. Amino acids: CASSYSGNQPQHF.

J is TRBJ2-7 and V is TRBV7-2; TRBD2 agrees at 11 bases. Germline CDR1 reads SGHTA; CDR2 reads FQGNSA. The V gene end was trimmed by 0 bases and the J gene end by 7 bases; junction bases not matched to a gene: 5. The CDR3 runs to 15 residues. The CDR3 coding sequence is TGTGCCAGCAGCTTAGCGACTAGCGGGGTACGGGAGCAGTACTTC. Its translation: CASSLATSGVREQYF.

This clone appeared a single time. This chain connects TRBV7-2 to TRBJ1-6, with D hard to call. Germline CDR1 and CDR2: SGHTA and FQGNSA. V was shortened by 5 bases and J by 5 bases, with 7 bases between the two germline ends. The length of the CDR3 is 13 residues. CDR3 nucleotides: TGTGCCAGCAGCCCGAAGAATAATTCACCCCTCCACTTT. It codes for CASSPKNNSPLHF.

This clone was found many times. This chain connects TRBV5-1 to TRBJ2-3, with D possibly matching TRBD1 (5 bases). The V end lost 0 bases, the J end lost 2 bases, and 13 bases lay between the germline ends. This CDR3 spans 16 amino acids. Germline V gene sequence: CDR1 SGHRS, CDR2 YFSETQ. The CDR3 nucleotides read TGCGCCAGCAGCTTGGGTAGAGACAGAATCACAGATACGCAGTATTTT. This codes for CASSLGRDRITDTQYF.

The chain couples TRBV2 to TRBJ2-1, with a weak D call TRBD1 (5 bases). CDR1 is SNHLY and CDR2 is FYNNEI in the germline V gene. The CDR3 sequence is 12 residues long. Trimming removed 6 bases at V and 4 bases at J, with 7 bases between. The CDR3 here is CASRGVYNEQFF. In DNA, the CDR3 is TGTGCCAGCAGAGGGGTATACAATGAGCAGTTCTTC. The full variable domain, with the rest looked up from reference TRBV2 and TRBJ2-1, is EPEVTQTPSHQVTQMGQEVILRCVPISNHLYFYWYRQILGQKVEFLVSFYNNEISEKSEIFDDQFSVERPDGSNFTLKIRSTKLEDSAMYFCASRGVYNEQFFGPGTRLTVL.

The chain recombines TRBV9 with TRBJ2-2; 10 positions match TRBD2. V dropped 0 bases and J dropped 3; count of bases not matched to a gene: 2. CDR3 length equals 16 residues. CDR1 and CDR2 (germline): SGDLS, YYNGEE. Here the CDR3 reads CASSVALAGDTGELFF. The CDR3 DNA is TGTGCCAGCAGCGTAGCGCTAGCGGGAGACACCGGGGAGCTGTTTTTT.